The 23 T cell receptor beta chains below all came from one sample that was sequenced in a study of OX40 agonist ivuxolimab in advanced cancers. Some clones are missing from TCRdb's copy, which holds only in-frame ones; the method was immunoSEQ multiplex PCR. Seen here are more than 65,000 clones, 70% to 90% observed once, and the top ten hold around 0.4%. This specimen was CD4+ or CD8+ T cells sorted from blood, taken in a trial of the OX40 agonist ivuxolimab. These receptor sequences come from an adult with an advanced solid tumor such as melanoma, head and neck, liver or kidney cancer.

The V and J genes are TRBV18 and TRBJ1-6, with D possibly matching TRBD1 (6 bases). Trimming removed 4 bases at V and 6 bases at J, with 13 bases between. CDR3 length: 15 residues. Germline CDR1 is KGHSH and CDR2 is LQKENI. The CDR3, as DNA: TGTGCCAGCTCACTTAGGACAGACTCTAATTCACCCCTCCACTTT. Translation gives CASSLRTDSNSPLHF. Based on the CDR3 plus reference TRBV18 and TRBJ1-6, the full variable domain is NAGVMQNPRHLVRRRGQEARLRCSPMKGHSHVYWYRQLPEEGLKFMVYLQKENIIDESGMPKERFSAEFPKEGPSILRIQQVVRGDSAAYFCASSLRTDSNSPLHFGNGTRLTVT.

This chain uses TRBV19 with TRBJ2-5, with 9 positions matching TRBD2. This CDR3 has 15 residues. Per the germline V gene, CDR1 is LNHDA and CDR2 is SQIVND (reference sequence). Trimming cost V 4 bases and J 5 bases; bases outside gene matches: 8. CDR3 nucleotides: TGTGCCAGTAGTACCGGGACTAGCTGGGGGGAGACCCAGTACTTC. This sequence encodes CASSTGTSWGETQYF. Supplemented by reference TRBV19 and TRBJ2-5, the full variable domain reads DGGITQSPKYLFRKEGQNVTLSCEQNLNHDAMYWYRQDPGQGLRLIYYSQIVNDFQKGDIAEGYSVSREKKESFPLTVTSAQKNPTAFYLCASSTGTSWGETQYFGPGTRLLVL.

The chain is built from TRBV11-2 and TRBJ1-1; D remains ambiguous. Deletions cut 5 bases from V and 3 bases from J, with 13 bases between. Per the germline V gene, CDR1 is SGHAT and CDR2 is FQNNGV. This CDR3 has 14 amino acids. In DNA, the CDR3 is TGTGCCAGCAGCGCTAACGACGGGGACACTGAAGCTTTCTTT. This codes for CASSANDGDTEAFF.

V gene TRBV19 combines with J gene TRBJ1-5; a possible D gene is TRBD1 (6 bases). V was pared by 6 bases and J by 6 bases, with 18 bases between. Germline values: CDR1 LNHDA, CDR2 SQIVND (reference sequence). This CDR3 spans 15 amino acids. The CDR3 DNA reads TGTGCCAGTAGCGAGTACAGGGTGCCAAGTCAGCCCCAGCATTTT. Translated, it gives CASSEYRVPSQPQHF.

The gene calls are TRBV6-6 and TRBJ2-7; either TRBD1 or TRBD2 may fit D (5 bases each). With 8 bases removed from V and 9 bases from J, the gap between germline ends came to 23 bases. The CDR3 covers 14 residues. Germline values: CDR1 MNHNY, CDR2 SVGAGI (reference sequence). Here the CDR3 reads CASRNGAGPRMQYF. Written as DNA, the CDR3 is TGTGCCAGCCGAAACGGGGCAGGGCCACGTATGCAGTACTTC.

This rearrangement joins TRBV19 to TRBJ2-1; 12 bases fit TRBD2. With V trimmed by 5 bases and J by 9 bases, 11 bases remained unmatched. The CDR3 has 16 residues. Germline assignment: CDR1 LNHDA and CDR2 SQIVND (reference sequence). The CDR3 sequence: CASSDETSGRFFEQFF. CDR3 nucleotide sequence: TGTGCCAGTAGTGACGAAACTAGCGGGAGGTTTTTTGAGCAGTTCTTC.

CDR3 sequence (DNA): TGTGCCAGCAGCTTAGTGGCAGGGGGCAACTATGGCTACACCTTC. Translated, it gives CASSLVAGGNYGYTF. The J gene is TRBJ1-2, the V gene TRBV11-2; 8 bases are a match to TRBD1. The CDR3 is 15 amino acids. The V and J ends lost 1 base and 2 bases, in that order; junction bases with no gene match: 3. Germline CDR1 and CDR2: SGHAT and FQNNGV.

This chain connects TRBV5-1 to TRBJ1-4; D unclear. Trimming stripped 4 bases from V and 3 bases from J, with 22 bases between. The CDR3 contains 18 residues. CDR1 is SGHRS and CDR2 is YFSETQ in the germline V gene. CDR3 coding DNA: TGCGCCAGCAGCCTACTCGGCGGGGTTCAAATGGCTAATGAAAAACTGTTTTTT. Amino acids: CASSLLGGVQMANEKLFF.

As concerns this clone: The same CDR3 arises from other DNA sequences in this sample as well. The chain uses TRBV7-2 and TRBJ2-5, with no clear D. Germline V gene lookup returns CDR1 SGHTA and CDR2 FQGNSA. The CDR3 length is 13 residues. V dropped 1 base and J dropped 7 bases, with 10 bases sitting between them. Written as DNA, the CDR3 is TGTGCCAGCAGCTTAGTCCGATCTGGGACCCAGTACTTC. The encoded protein is CASSLVRSGTQYF.

This chain links TRBV2 with TRBJ1-5; D uncertain. The CDR3 runs 12 residues. Germline-derived CDR1 and CDR2 are SNHLY and FYNNEI. The germline V and J ends were trimmed by 5 bases and 1 base, with 3 bases remaining between them. CDR3 nucleotide sequence: TGTGCCAGCAGTACAAGCAATCAGCCCCAGCATTTT. It specifies CASSTSNQPQHF.

The rearrangement uses TRBV18 and TRBJ2-3; weak D call: TRBD1 (5 bases). V lost 0 bases and J 8 bases, leaving 18 bases between the germline ends. Germline CDR1 reads KGHSH; CDR2 reads LQKENI. The CDR3 contains 16 residues. CDR3 DNA sequence: TGTGCCAGCTCACCACCGAGTAGCAATAGGGGTGGTACGCAGTATTTT. Protein product: CASSPPSSNRGGTQYF.

This chain links TRBV11-3 with TRBJ2-1, with D possibly matching TRBD2 (6 bases). Germline loops: CDR1 SGHNT, CDR2 YENEEA. V was shortened by 1 base and J by 3 bases, with 19 bases between the two germline ends. CDR3 length equals 18 residues. The CDR3 region has the DNA TGTGCCAGCAGCTTAGGGGTCGGGACGGCTAGCGTCTACAATGAGCAGTTCTTC. Amino acids: CASSLGVGTASVYNEQFF.

This clone was recorded only once. The gene calls are TRBV10-3 and TRBJ1-1, with TRBD1 matching 7 bases. This CDR3 contains 15 residues. V lost 5 bases and J lost 4; bases outside the gene matches: 10. Germline CDR1 is ENHRY and CDR2 is SYGVKD. As DNA, the CDR3 is TGTGCCATCAGTTTCCTCACAGGGGAAGGCACTGAAGCTTTCTTT. Its translation is CAISFLTGEGTEAFF.

This chain links TRBV5-1 with TRBJ2-2, with a possible D match to TRBD1 (6 bases). The V and J ends lost 0 bases and 3 bases respectively, with 9 bases between them. The germline V gene encodes CDR1 SGHRS and CDR2 YFSETQ. CDR3 length equals 15 residues. CDR3 loop: CASSLETGHTGELFF. CDR3 DNA sequence: TGCGCCAGCAGCTTGGAAACAGGGCACACCGGGGAGCTGTTTTTT.

This chain links TRBV27 with TRBJ2-1; D might be TRBD1 or TRBD2, each matching 5 bases. V lost 1 base and J 0 bases, leaving 10 bases between the germline ends. The CDR3 totals 16 residues. CDR1 and CDR2 from the germline V gene are MNHEY and SMNVEV (reference sequence). The CDR3 sequence: CASSLWGISSYNEQFF. The CDR3 region has the DNA TGTGCCAGCAGTTTATGGGGGATAAGCTCCTACAATGAGCAGTTCTTC.

The chain links TRBV10-3 to TRBJ2-3; possibly TRBD2 for D (5 bases). The CDR3 extends over 14 amino acids. Looked up from germline, CDR1 is ENHRY and CDR2 is SYGVKD. Trimming cost V 2 bases and J 1 base, with 7 bases left between them. CDR3 loop: CAISEGGGTDTQYF. Here the CDR3 DNA reads TGTGCCATCAGTGAGGGAGGTGGCACAGATACGCAGTATTTT.

This chain uses TRBV27 with TRBJ2-5; 9 nucleotides match TRBD2. The CDR3 sequence is 15 residues long. Trimming removed 1 base from V and 5 bases from J; junction bases left unmatched: 5. CDR1 is MNHEY, CDR2 SMNVEV, per germline (reference sequence). The CDR3, as DNA: TGTGCCAGCAGTTTATGGCTAGCGGGAAAGGAGACCCAGTACTTC. Translating gives CASSLWLAGKETQYF.

This clone was detected only once. V gene TRBV5-1 combines with J gene TRBJ1-4; 7 bases match TRBD1. The V segment lost 4 bases and the J segment 11 bases; nucleotides outside the gene matches: 5. CDR3 length: 12 amino acids. Germline CDR1 is SGHRS and CDR2 is YFSETQ. CDR3 coding DNA: TGCGCCAGCAGCCGGGACAGAGACAAACTGTTTTTT. Translating gives CASSRDRDKLFF.

The V call is TRBV29-1, the J call TRBJ2-3, with D possibly being TRBD1 or TRBD2 (6 bases each). V lost 7 bases to trimming and J lost 3 bases, with 17 bases between them. CDR3 length equals 14 residues. The germline V gene has CDR1 SQVTM and CDR2 ANQGSEA. Written as DNA, the CDR3 is TGCAGCGGCAGGAGGGGGATAACAACAGATACGCAGTATTTT. Translating it yields CSGRRGITTDTQYF.

The chain recombines TRBV6-6 with TRBJ2-5; D may correspond to TRBD1 or TRBD2 (5 bases each). The CDR3 has 14 residues. Germline V gene lookup returns CDR1 MNHNY and CDR2 SVGAGI (reference sequence). The germline V and J ends were trimmed by 2 bases and 7 bases, with 14 bases remaining between them. The CDR3 DNA reads as TGTGCCAGCAGTTACCTTGGGACCTTTTCGACCCAGTACTTC. Encoded protein: CASSYLGTFSTQYF.

J is TRBJ2-7 and V is TRBV5-5; 14 bases line up with TRBD2. Germline assignment: CDR1 SGHKS and CDR2 YYEKEE (reference sequence). The CDR3 is 15 amino acids. The trim removed 5 bases at V and 7 bases at J, leaving 8 bases unmatched. The CDR3 region has the DNA TGTGCCAGCAGATCGGGACTAGCGGGAGTATATGAGCAGTACTTC. Translated, it gives CASRSGLAGVYEQYF.

This chain links TRBV9 with TRBJ1-3, with unresolved D. Between the trimmed V and J ends, which lost 2 bases and 3 bases, there was a span of 12 bases. The germline CDR1 and CDR2 sequences are SGDLS and YYNGEE. The CDR3 is 15 amino acids. CDR3: CASSVGDRGGNTIYF. DNA for the CDR3: TGTGCCAGCAGCGTTGGGGATCGGGGTGGAAACACCATATATTTT.

The V and J genes are TRBV7-2 and TRBJ2-7; TRBD2 matches at 11 bases. This CDR3 comprises 13 residues. CDR1 and CDR2 from the germline V gene are SGHTA and FQGNSA. V lost 6 bases, J lost 4 bases, and 2 bases stayed unmatched. CDR3 sequence reads: CASSSGRGYEQYF. The DNA of the CDR3 is TGTGCCAGCAGTAGCGGGAGGGGGTACGAGCAGTACTTC.